Listed here are 18 T cell receptor beta chains from one sample, sequenced in a study of cytomegalovirus exposure and HLA in healthy donors. Clones were sequenced by immunoSEQ multiplex PCR, and TCRdb holds only the in-frame ones, with some missing. Of tens of thousands of clones in the sample, approximately 91% were seen once. The material sequenced was PBMCs. Every receptor here comes from a man aged 25 to 40 in good health and CMV-seronegative.

J is TRBJ2-5 and V is TRBV7-6; TRBD2 matches at 10 bases. Looked up from germline, CDR1 is SGHVS and CDR2 is FNYEAQ. J was trimmed by 4 bases and V by 5 bases; bases with no gene match: 10. The CDR3 sequence is 16 residues long. Here the CDR3 DNA reads TGTGCCAGCAGCCCTTTTTTAGCGGGGGGAGGAGAGACCCAGTACTTC. It specifies CASSPFLAGGGETQYF.

The chain couples TRBV14 to TRBJ2-1; D remains unclear. Trimming cost V 1 base and J 9 bases, with 10 bases left between them. The germline CDR1 and CDR2 sequences are SGHDN and FVKESK. The CDR3 runs to 13 residues. CDR3 sequence (DNA): TGTGCCAGCAGCCAAGTAATTGGCAGTGAGCAGTTCTTC. It is translated as CASSQVIGSEQFF.

The chain carries TRBV29-1 and TRBJ2-3; D possibly corresponds to TRBD2 (6 bases). There are 14 residues in the CDR3. The V gene's germline CDR1 is SQVTM and CDR2 ANQGSEA. V was trimmed by 7 bases and J by 5 bases, leaving 19 bases between them. Here the CDR3 reads CSAGGGLAGDTQYF. Here the CDR3 DNA reads TGCAGCGCTGGTGGGGGACTTGCGGGAGATACGCAGTATTTT.

The V gene is TRBV7-9, the J gene TRBJ2-5, with 8 bases aligning to TRBD1. Germline CDR1 reads SEHNR; CDR2 reads FQNEAQ (reference sequence). The length of the CDR3 is 14 residues. Trimming took 5 bases from V and 2 from J; bases not matched to a gene: 4. The CDR3 is CASSPTGDQETQYF. The CDR3 DNA follows: TGTGCCAGCAGCCCGACAGGGGATCAAGAGACCCAGTACTTC.

The genes are TRBV11-2 and TRBJ2-1; 8 bases match TRBD2. Germline V lookup: CDR1 SGHAT, CDR2 FQNNGV. V was pared by 1 base and J by 4 bases, with 0 bases of the junction left unmatched. CDR3 length: 14 residues. Here the CDR3 DNA reads TGTGCCAGCAGCTTAGGCGGGAGGTACAATGAGCAGTTCTTC. Translation: CASSLGGRYNEQFF.

The chain employs TRBV2 and TRBJ1-6, with D possibly matching TRBD1 (6 bases). The CDR3 extends over 14 amino acids. The germline V gene has CDR1 SNHLY and CDR2 FYNNEI. V shed 6 bases and J shed 9 bases, with 15 bases lying between them. CDR3 amino acids: CASRGQSPGSPLHF. CDR3 in DNA: TGTGCCAGCAGAGGACAGTCCCCGGGTTCACCCCTCCACTTT.

This clone was detected only a few times. This sequence joins TRBV10-3 and TRBJ2-1, with D tentatively TRBD2 (6 bases). The V end lost 10 bases, the J end lost 8 bases, and 18 bases lay between the germline ends. CDR1 and CDR2 (germline): ENHRY, SYGVKD. The CDR3 sequence is 13 residues long. The CDR3 DNA is TGTGCCACGGCGGAGGGCAGGGAGGATGAGCAGTTCTTC. Translating it yields CATAEGREDEQFF.

The V call is TRBV4-2, the J call TRBJ2-1, with TRBD2 identical over 8 bases. V shed 4 bases and J 2 bases; nucleotides not matched to a gene: 10. CDR3 length: 17 amino acids. Germline loops: CDR1 LGHNA, CDR2 YNFKEQ. This CDR3 is CASSLSVAGLAYNEQFF. The CDR3 coding sequence is TGTGCCAGCAGCCTCAGCGTAGCGGGACTGGCCTACAATGAGCAGTTCTTC.

The J gene is TRBJ1-4, the V gene TRBV7-9; TRBD1 agrees at 8 bases. Germline V gene lookup returns CDR1 SEHNR and CDR2 FQNEAQ (reference sequence). There are 14 residues in the CDR3. V lost 1 base and J lost 7; bases outside the gene matches: 2. The CDR3 nucleotides are TGTGCCAGCAGCTTAGTAGGGACAGGTGAAAAACTGTTTTTT. Encoded protein: CASSLVGTGEKLFF.

This chain connects TRBV2 to TRBJ2-5; 12 bases fit TRBD1. CDR1 SNHLY and CDR2 FYNNEI come from the germline V gene. The CDR3 has 17 amino acids. The trim removed 6 bases at V and 0 bases at J, leaving 8 bases unmatched. The DNA for the CDR3 is TGTGCCAGCAGCTCCGGGACAGGGGGCGTCTACCAAGAGACCCAGTACTTC. Translating gives CASSSGTGGVYQETQYF.

The V and J genes are TRBV5-1 and TRBJ2-2; 9 bases line up with TRBD2. In germline, CDR1 is SGHRS, CDR2 YFSETQ. The V gene end was trimmed by 2 bases and the J gene end by 3 bases; junction bases not matched to a gene: 5. The CDR3 is made up of 16 amino acids. CDR3 residues: CASSLSGRTDTGELFF. The CDR3, as DNA: TGCGCCAGCAGCTTAAGCGGGAGGACTGACACCGGGGAGCTGTTTTTT.

A note on this clone: A junction end diverges from the germline sequence, so it may reflect a read error. J is TRBJ2-7 and V is TRBV5-1; unclear D gene. CDR1 is SGHRS, CDR2 YFSETQ, per germline. This CDR3 comprises 13 residues. The CDR3 DNA is TGCGCCAGCACCTTGGGAAACAACTACGAGCAGTACTTC. Encoded protein: CASTLGNNYEQYF. Full variable domain (remainder filled in from reference TRBV5-1 and TRBJ2-7): KAGVTQTPRYLIKTRGQQVTLSCSPISGHRSVSWYQQTPGQGLQFLFEYFSETQRNKGNFPGRFSGRQFSNSRSEMNVSTLELGDSALYLCASTLGNNYEQYFGPGTRLTVT.

The V and J genes are TRBV18 and TRBJ1-2; D remains ambiguous. The germline gives CDR1 KGHSH, CDR2 LQKENI. CDR3 size: 17 residues. Deletions cut 8 bases from V and 1 base from J, with 23 bases between. CDR3 in amino acids: CASAAERRPDGNYGYTF. The CDR3 region has the DNA TGTGCCAGCGCAGCGGAGCGGAGACCCGACGGTAACTATGGCTACACCTTC.

V is TRBV2 and J is TRBJ2-1; tentative D call: TRBD1 (7 bases). This CDR3 has 15 residues. From germline, CDR1 is SNHLY and CDR2 FYNNEI. V lost 2 bases and J lost 0, with 8 bases in between. As DNA, the CDR3 is TGTGCCAGCAGTGAACAGGGGGGCTCCTACAATGAGCAGTTCTTC. Encoded protein: CASSEQGGSYNEQFF.

The chain carries TRBV6-4 and TRBJ2-1, with 13 bases aligning to TRBD2. V was pared by 2 bases and J by 5 bases, with 3 bases of the junction left unmatched. Germline loops: CDR1 MRHNA, CDR2 SNTAGT. This CDR3 spans 16 amino acids. DNA of the CDR3: TGTGCCAGCAGTGACGGACTAGCGGGGGATAACAATGAGCAGTTCTTC. It yields the protein CASSDGLAGDNNEQFF.

V and J are TRBV27 and TRBJ2-7; TRBD2 is a possible D gene (6 bases). The germline V gene has CDR1 MNHEY and CDR2 SMNVEV (reference sequence). Trimming pared 7 bases from V and 5 bases from J, leaving 9 bases between. The CDR3 loop spans 11 amino acids. In DNA form, the CDR3 reads TGTGCCAGCAAGCGCGGGGACGAGCAGTACTTC. It translates to CASKRGDEQYF.

The chain joins TRBV6-1 to TRBJ2-5; D gene uncertain. V lost 5 bases, J lost 3 bases, and 4 bases lay in between. The germline CDR1 and CDR2 sequences are MNHNS and SASEGT. CDR3 length: 11 amino acids. This CDR3 is CASSTEETQYF. In DNA, the CDR3 is TGTGCCAGCAGTACTGAAGAGACCCAGTACTTC.

The gene calls are TRBV28 and TRBJ1-1; TRBD1 might be the D (5 bases). Germline lookup yields CDR1 MDHEN and CDR2 SYDVKM. The V end was cut by 3 bases, the J end by 3 bases, with 14 bases between. This CDR3 is 15 amino acids long. The CDR3 region is CASSFLGREDTEAFF. The CDR3 nucleotides are TGTGCCAGCAGTTTCCTTGGCAGGGAGGACACTGAAGCTTTCTTT. The full variable domain, rest sourced from reference TRBV28 and TRBJ1-1, is DVKVTQSSRYLVKRTGEKVFLECVQDMDHENMFWYRQDPGLGLRLIYFSYDVKMKEKGDIPEGYSVSREKKERFSLILESASTNQTSMYLCASSFLGREDTEAFFGQGTRLTVV.